This TCR beta chain was obtained from a study of T cell responses to AZD1222 COVID-19 vaccine. General observations from the study: Increased Spike-specific TCR breadth and depth were observed after two AZD1222 doses. CD4 TCRs associated with vaccination spanned spike, dominating at 160-218 and 743-854. Variant regions that are unmutated are reportedly the target of nearly half of spike-specific TCRs.

For this clone: What it binds is unknown.

Libraries were prepared by immunoSEQ multiplex PCR; TCRdb keeps only in-frame clonotypes and omits some of them. The sample has 140,000 to 150,000 clones, approximately 94% seen once. V dropped 3 bases and J dropped 0; count of bases not matched to a gene: 7. Germline V gene lookup returns CDR1 SGHNT and CDR2 YENEEA. The CDR3 sequence is 19 residues long. This receptor was identified in an adult in good health. The chain combines TRBV11-3 with TRBJ2-1, with 14 bases lining up with TRBD2. Sequenced here: peripheral blood, sampled on day 0 of AZD1222 vaccination. CDR3 sequence: CASSFGLAGGMSSYNEQFF. The CDR3 region has the DNA TGTGCCAGCAGCTTTGGACTAGCGGGGGGCATGAGCTCCTACAATGAGCAGTTCTTC.